These T cell receptor beta chains were read from a single sample in a study of shared clonotypes between healthy human individuals. TCRdb keeps only in-frame clones here, not all; method: immunoSEQ multiplex PCR. The repertoire holds about 340,000 clones, 70% to 75% seen once, with about 10% in the top ten. The source material was memory CD4+ T cells sorted from blood. The origin of the receptors is a man aged 30 to 45 in good health. CDR3s include the opening cysteine and the closing phenylalanine or tryptophan. A D gene is named only where the DNA matches it firmly. Clone sizes are given selectively: once, few, many, or a class where the clone is expanded.

len	abundance	v_gene	j_gene	d_gene	CDR3nt	CDR3aa
14	-	TRBV28	TRBJ1-5	-	TGTGCCAGCAGTAGGAGGGACGGACATCAGCCCCAGCATTTT	CASSRRDGHQPQHF
15	-	TRBV5-1	TRBJ2-3	-	TGCGCCAGCAGCTTGGGACTTTCTAGCACAGATACGCAGTATTTT	CASSLGLSSTDTQYF
13	-	TRBV19	TRBJ1-1	-	TGTGCCAGTAGTATAGGAAGGGAGACTGAAGCTTTCTTT	CASSIGRETEAFF
14	-	TRBV6-1	TRBJ1-1	-	TGTGCCACCACGTGGGGCAGGGGGAACACTGAAGCTTTCTTT	CATTWGRGNTEAFF
13	-	TRBV14	TRBJ1-4	-	TGTGCCAGCAGCCAAGATCGGAGGACACATCTGTTTTTT	CASSQDRRTHLFF
12	once	TRBV7-3	TRBJ2-2	-	TGTGCCAGCAGCTTATTTACCGGGGAGCTGTTTTTT	CASSLFTGELFF
14	-	TRBV10-1	TRBJ2-3	TRBD1	TGCGCCACCCGCCGGGACAGTTATACAGATACGCAGTATTTT	CATRRDSYTDTQYF
16	-	TRBV2	TRBJ2-2	TRBD2	TGTGCCAGCAGTGAACTAGCGGGAGTGAGCACCGGGGAGCTGTTTTTT	CASSELAGVSTGELFF
14	few	TRBV19	TRBJ2-1	-	TGTGCCAGTAGTATAGAACTAGGCCCCCCCGAGCAGTTCTTC	CASSIELGPPEQFF
13	-	TRBV15	TRBJ2-7	TRBD1	TGTGCCACCTCCATACAGGGGCCCTACGAGCAGTACTTC	CATSIQGPYEQYF
13	-	TRBV5-1	TRBJ2-1	TRBD1	TGCGCCAGCAGCCTAGGACAGGGCAATGAGCAGTTCTTC	CASSLGQGNEQFF
17	-	TRBV2	TRBJ1-6	-	TGTGCCAGCAGTGAGGAGGACATGAGGTTCCCTAATTCACCCCTCCACTTT	CASSEEDMRFPNSPLHF
15	once	TRBV10-2	TRBJ2-3	TRBD2	TGCGCCAGCAGGCTAGCGGGAGGGCCGGGAGATACGCAGTATTTT	CASRLAGGPGDTQYF
16	-	TRBV7-3	TRBJ2-5	TRBD2	TGTGCCAGCAGCGCGACCGGGACTAGCGGCGTAGAGACCCAGTACTTC	CASSATGTSGVETQYF
18	-	TRBV25-1	TRBJ1-5	-	TGTGCCAGCAGTGAATATAGTGACAGGCGAACTAGCAATCAGCCCCAGCATTTT	CASSEYSDRRTSNQPQHF
15	-	TRBV14	TRBJ2-4	-	TGTGCCAGCAGCCAAAGGGTATCGGCCAAAAACATTCAGTACTTC	CASSQRVSAKNIQYF
12	-	TRBV6-6	TRBJ1-1	TRBD1	TGTGCCAGCAGTCGACAGGGTTCCGAAGCTTTCTTT	CASSRQGSEAFF
16	-	TRBV28	TRBJ2-3	-	TGTGCCAGCGGGGGGGCTAGCGTTTTACCCACAGATACGCAGTATTTT	CASGGASVLPTDTQYF
14	few	TRBV9	TRBJ2-5	TRBD2	TGTGCCAGCAGCGTGGGCGGGAGTGGGGAGACCCAGTACTTC	CASSVGGSGETQYF
18	-	TRBV6-4	TRBJ2-6	-	TGTGCCAGCAGTTCGCGAGGCTCACGACAAAGTCGGGCCAACGTCCTGACTTTC	CASSSRGSRQSRANVLTF
15	-	TRBV18	TRBJ2-5	-	TGTGCCAGCTCACCACCGAGGACGGGACAAGAGACCCAGTACTTC	CASSPPRTGQETQYF
19	-	TRBV15	TRBJ2-1	TRBD2	TGTGCCACCAGCCGAGTCGGGACTAGCGGGGGCAGCTCCTACAATGAGCAGTTCTTC	CATSRVGTSGGSSYNEQFF
18	-	TRBV4-3	TRBJ2-3	TRBD2	TGCGCCAGCAGCCCTACCAGACGAGCTAGCGGACTCACAGATACGCAGTATTTT	CASSPTRRASGLTDTQYF
16	-	TRBV5-1	TRBJ2-6	TRBD1	TGCGCCAGCAGCCACAGGGACAGCTCTGGGGCCAACGTCCTGACTTTC	CASSHRDSSGANVLTF
16	-	TRBV2	TRBJ2-3	TRBD2	TGTGCCAGCAGGAATTGGGCGGGAGGATCCACAGATACGCAGTATTTT	CASRNWAGGSTDTQYF
13	-	TRBV19	TRBJ2-5	-	TGTGCCAGTAGTAACGGCCAACAAGAGACCCAGTACTTC	CASSNGQQETQYF
12	-	TRBV29-1	TRBJ1-2	TRBD1	TGCAGCGTCCTGACAGGGGGCGATGGCTACACCTTC	CSVLTGGDGYTF
18	-	TRBV2	TRBJ2-3	TRBD2	TGTGCCAGCAGCCCGCCGGGACTAGCGGGTGCTAGCACAGATACGCAGTATTTT	CASSPPGLAGASTDTQYF
14	-	TRBV5-1	TRBJ2-1	-	TGCGCCAGCAGCTTGTCCCAGCGGCACAATGAGCAGTTCTTC	CASSLSQRHNEQFF
15	-	TRBV19	TRBJ2-2	-	TGTGCCAGTAGAATTCCTAGAGGGAACACCGGGGAGCTGTTTTTT	CASRIPRGNTGELFF
14	few	TRBV7-2	TRBJ2-7	-	TGTGCCAGCAGCTTAGGGGGGAGCGCGTACGAGCAGTACTTC	CASSLGGSAYEQYF
12	-	TRBV14	TRBJ2-7	-	TGTGCCAGCAGCCGGTCCCCTTACGAGCAGTACTTC	CASSRSPYEQYF
15	-	TRBV29-1	TRBJ2-2	-	TGCAGCGTTGTTAGGGCGGGACGGAACACCGGGGAGCTGTTTTTT	CSVVRAGRNTGELFF
11	-	TRBV7-2	TRBJ1-3	-	TGTGCCAGCAGCTTGGGGAACACCATATATTTT	CASSLGNTIYF
14	few	TRBV19	TRBJ1-2	-	TGTGCCAGTACCACTTTTACAGGGTCAGAGGGCTACACCTTC	CASTTFTGSEGYTF
15	few	TRBV6-1	TRBJ1-1	-	TGTGCCAGCAGCCGTAGAAGGGGCGCGGACACTGAAGCTTTCTTT	CASSRRRGADTEAFF
15	-	TRBV2	TRBJ2-7	TRBD2	TGTGCCAGCAAGTTTAGGCGGGAGGGAGCCTACGAGCAGTACTTC	CASKFRREGAYEQYF
13	-	TRBV19	TRBJ2-6	-	TGTGCCAGCAAAATTAAGGGAGCCAACGTCCTGACTTTC	CASKIKGANVLTF
15	-	TRBV18	TRBJ2-5	TRBD2	TGTGCCAGCTCACCAGCTAGCGGGAGAGGGAGGACCCAGTACTTC	CASSPASGRGRTQYF
16	-	TRBV5-4	TRBJ2-4	-	TGTGCCAGCAGCTTAGGAGGAGCGCCCGAATACGGGTTTCAGTACTTC	CASSLGGAPEYGFQYF
12	-	TRBV9	TRBJ1-2	TRBD1	TGTGCCAGCAGCACAGGGGGTGTCGGCTACACCTTC	CASSTGGVGYTF
15	-	TRBV7-8	TRBJ1-5	-	TGTGCCAGCAGCCGCATTTTAGGGGCTGGTCAGCCCCAGCATTTT	CASSRILGAGQPQHF
16	-	TRBV5-1	TRBJ1-1	-	TGCGCCAGCAGCCCTGGGACGGGTATTATGAACACTGAAGCTTTCTTT	CASSPGTGIMNTEAFF
16	-	TRBV18	TRBJ2-1	-	TGTGCCAGCTCACCGCGTAGGACCCGACCACACAATGAGCAGTTCTTC	CASSPRRTRPHNEQFF
15	-	TRBV28	TRBJ2-7	TRBD1	TGTGCCAGCAGTGCAACCGGGACAGGCTATGGCGAGCAGTACTTC	CASSATGTGYGEQYF
13	few	TRBV6-1	TRBJ1-1	-	TGTGCCACCAGAACGCCCCTCGGGATCTGGGCTTTCTTT	CATRTPLGIWAFF